This T cell receptor (beta chain) emerged from a study of blood T cell repertoires in COVID-19. The method was immunoSEQ multiplex PCR; TCRdb's version includes in-frame clones alone and lacks a portion of them. The sample consists of fewer than 300,000 clones, roughly 85% of them appearing once. The CDR3 contains 11 residues. Germline V CDR1 and CDR2: MNHNY, SVGAGI (reference sequence). Trimming took 5 bases from V and 10 from J, leaving 11 bases between them. The material sequenced was peripheral blood. The chain couples TRBV6-6 to TRBJ1-1; D is ambiguous. The TCR comes from a woman in her late teens or twenties with acute or convalescent COVID-19. The CDR3 DNA reads as TGTGCCAGCAGTACGGGTGAGGGAGCTTTCTTT. Protein product: CASSTGEGAFF.